The rows below give T cell receptor beta chains drawn from one sample of a study of blood T cell repertoires in COVID-19. Assay used: immunoSEQ multiplex PCR; TCRdb lists only in-frame clones, some missing. Altogether tens of thousands of clones are present, around 75% being singletons, with the ten largest covering approximately 61%. The sample comprised peripheral blood. Receptors originate from an elderly man with acute or convalescent COVID-19. The CDR3 runs from the conserved cysteine through the conserved F or W. A D gene is named only where the DNA matches it firmly. A row's size may be missing; if present it is once, few, many or a size class.

TGTGCCAGCAGCCCGTCACTAGCGAGGGCCTACGAGCAGTACTTC | CASSPSLARAYEQYF | TRBJ2-7 | TRBV7-8 | NA | TRBD2
TGTGCCAGCAGAAGGGACAGACCTAATTCACCCCTCCACTTT | CASRRDRPNSPLHF | TRBJ1-6 | TRBV6-5 | few | TRBD1
TGTGCCAGCAGCCCTACTAGCGGGCCCTTGAACTACGAGCAGTACTTC | CASSPTSGPLNYEQYF | TRBJ2-7 | TRBV21-1 | few | NA
TGCAGCGTTGTGAGGGAGGGGCAGGGCTACACCTTC | CSVVREGQGYTF | TRBJ1-2 | TRBV29-1 | NA | NA
TGTGCCAGCAGCATACGACCCGGGACAGTTCCCAATGAGCAGTTCTTC | CASSIRPGTVPNEQFF | TRBJ2-1 | TRBV7-8 | NA | TRBD1
TGTGCCAGCAGCTCCGGGCGGGATGCCACCGGGGAGCTGTTTTTT | CASSSGRDATGELFF | TRBJ2-2 | TRBV7-3 | NA | NA
TGTGCCAGCAGTTTAGCCGGGTCAGATAAAGCTTTCTTT | CASSLAGSDKAFF | TRBJ1-1 | TRBV12-3/TRBV12-4 | NA | NA
TGTGCCAGCAGTACGACAGGGGCGGTAGCCAAAAACATTCAGTACTTC | CASSTTGAVAKNIQYF | TRBJ2-4 | TRBV28 | NA | TRBD1
TGTGCCAGCAGCTTAGCTACCCGTTTGAGTGAAGCTTTCTTT | CASSLATRLSEAFF | TRBJ1-1 | TRBV7-9 | NA | NA
TGTGCCAGCAGCTTAGTGACAGAGAACACTGAAGCTTTCTTT | CASSLVTENTEAFF | TRBJ1-1 | TRBV7-2 | once | NA
TGCGCCAGCAGCCCGAACAGGCTCACAGATACGCAGTATTTT | CASSPNRLTDTQYF | TRBJ2-3 | TRBV4-3 | NA | NA
TGTGCCAGCAGCCCCGGCGGCGGGAGTAAAGAGACCCAGTACTTC | CASSPGGGSKETQYF | TRBJ2-5 | TRBV7-3 | NA | TRBD2
TGTGCCAGCAGCGACTCCTCAGGGGGCACTGAAGCTTTCTTT | CASSDSSGGTEAFF | TRBJ1-1 | TRBV7-9 | once | TRBD1
TGTGCCAGCAGCTTGGGACAACCCCTGGCCAAAAACATTCAGTACTTC | CASSLGQPLAKNIQYF | TRBJ2-4 | TRBV3-1/TRBV3-2 | NA | NA
TGTGCCAGCAGTTCATCCGGGACAGGGCGTCGGTATGGCTACACCTTC | CASSSSGTGRRYGYTF | TRBJ1-2 | TRBV28 | NA | TRBD1
TGTGCCAGCAGCTTGGGGTTACTAGCGGGAGGAGATACGCAGTATTTT | CASSLGLLAGGDTQYF | TRBJ2-3 | TRBV7-2 | NA | TRBD2
TGTGCCAGCAGCTCGACCGGGGGTTGGGGTGACATTCAGTACTTC | CASSSTGGWGDIQYF | TRBJ2-4 | TRBV6-5 | NA | NA
TGTGCCAGCAGGGTAGGGGGCCTATTCGGACCCAATGAGCAGTTCTTC | CASRVGGLFGPNEQFF | TRBJ2-1 | TRBV28 | NA | TRBD1
TGTGCCAGCAGCTCAAACCATGGACAGTATCAGCCCCAGCATTTT | CASSSNHGQYQPQHF | TRBJ1-5 | TRBV7-2 | few | NA
TGTGCCAGCAGTTTACGGTCAGGGGGACCCTACGAGCAGTACTTC | CASSLRSGGPYEQYF | TRBJ2-7 | TRBV27 | NA | TRBD1
TGTGCCAGTAGTATGAACAGGGGCGGGCCTCAGCCCCAGCATTTT | CASSMNRGGPQPQHF | TRBJ1-5 | TRBV19 | NA | TRBD1
TGTGCCAGCAGCCCGGGACTAGCGGGAGGGACTGAGCAGTTCTTC | CASSPGLAGGTEQFF | TRBJ2-1 | TRBV5-5 | NA | TRBD2
TGCAGTGCTAGACAGGGTGAAGGCTACACCTTC | CSARQGEGYTF | TRBJ1-2 | TRBV20-1 | many | NA
TGTGCCAGCAGCCATTCGAGACAGGGAGGTAATGAAAAACTGTTTTTT | CASSHSRQGGNEKLFF | TRBJ1-4 | TRBV3-1/TRBV3-2 | NA | TRBD1
TGTGCCAGCTCCGGACTAGCGAACGATGAGCAGTTCTTC | CASSGLANDEQFF | TRBJ2-1 | TRBV18 | NA | TRBD2
TGTGCCAGCCGGGGACTAGCGGGACCCTCTGCAGATACGCAGTATTTT | CASRGLAGPSADTQYF | TRBJ2-3 | TRBV7-6 | NA | TRBD2
TGTGCCAGCAGCCAAACGGCGGGAGCGAACACCGGGGAGCTGTTTTTT | CASSQTAGANTGELFF | TRBJ2-2 | TRBV14 | NA | TRBD2
TGTGCTAGTGGTTTGCCCCGTACGTCGGGAGCTACCTACGAGCAGTACTTC | CASGLPRTSGATYEQYF | TRBJ2-7 | TRBV12-5 | NA | NA
TGTGCCAGTAGGACGTCGGGGGGGAGCAATGAGCAGTTCTTC | CASRTSGGSNEQFF | TRBJ2-1 | TRBV19 | NA | TRBD2
TGTGCCAGTAGTGGTTGGGCAGTCGGCAATGAGCAGTTCTTC | CASSGWAVGNEQFF | TRBJ2-1 | TRBV19 | NA | NA
TGTGCCAGCAGTTTGGCGGGAGAGGGGGAGACCCAGTACTTC | CASSLAGEGETQYF | TRBJ2-5 | TRBV28 | NA | TRBD2
TGTGCCAGCAGCGTATCGACAAGTTTTCATGCCGAGCAGTACTTC | CASSVSTSFHAEQYF | TRBJ2-7 | TRBV9 | few | NA
TGTGCCAGCAGTGCCCCAAGCGGGCAGCAGTTCTTC | CASSAPSGQQFF | TRBJ2-1 | TRBV2 | NA | NA
TGTGCCACCAGCAGAGACCCTAGCGGCAATGAGCAGTTCTTC | CATSRDPSGNEQFF | TRBJ2-1 | TRBV15 | NA | TRBD2
TGTGCCAGTATTGTGCTTAGGGGGTACAATGAGCAGTTCTTC | CASIVLRGYNEQFF | TRBJ2-1 | TRBV21-1 | once | NA
TGTGCCAGCAGCCGTTACAGGGTTGGGTCCGCCGAGCAGTACTTC | CASSRYRVGSAEQYF | TRBJ2-7 | TRBV11-2 | many | NA
TGTGCCAGCAGCATCCTCGGGCAGGGGGAAAAGAGGGCCTACGAGCAGTACTTC | CASSILGQGEKRAYEQYF | TRBJ2-7 | TRBV27 | NA | TRBD1
TGTGCCACCAGCACCTTCGGTACCGGGGAGCTGTTTTTT | CATSTFGTGELFF | TRBJ2-2 | TRBV15 | NA | NA
TGTGCCAGCGGTACTAGGTGGGCCGGGGAGCTGTTTTTT | CASGTRWAGELFF | TRBJ2-2 | TRBV12-3/TRBV12-4 | few | NA
TGTGCCAGCAGGGTACTAGCGGGAGAGTCCTACGAGCAGTACTTC | CASRVLAGESYEQYF | TRBJ2-7 | TRBV6-5 | NA | TRBD2
TGTGCCAGCACCCTGGGGGCGACCAACTATGGCTACACCTTC | CASTLGATNYGYTF | TRBJ1-2 | TRBV6-5 | NA | NA
TGTGCCAGTAGTATTGGTACTAGCCCACAAGAGACCCAGTACTTC | CASSIGTSPQETQYF | TRBJ2-5 | TRBV19 | NA | NA
TGTGCCAGCAGCCCTCGGGAGGGACTGAGCTCTGGAAACACCATATATTTT | CASSPREGLSSGNTIYF | TRBJ1-3 | TRBV11-2 | few | NA
TGTGCCAGCAGCCTTCAGGGGAACTATGGCTACACCTTC | CASSLQGNYGYTF | TRBJ1-2 | TRBV9 | NA | NA
TGTGCCAGCTCACCCCCCCCGGGCACTGAAGCTTTCTTT | CASSPPPGTEAFF | TRBJ1-1 | TRBV18 | NA | NA
TGTGCCAGCAGCCGGGACAGGGGATATGGCTACACCTTC | CASSRDRGYGYTF | TRBJ1-2 | TRBV5-6 | NA | TRBD1
TGTGCCAGTAGTATTGCTCGGGGGGCGAAGGGTGGCTACACCTTC | CASSIARGAKGGYTF | TRBJ1-2 | TRBV19 | NA | NA
TGTGCCAGCAGCCCCGGGACTAGTCTCCCGCCGGGGGCCAACGTCCTGACTTTC | CASSPGTSLPPGANVLTF | TRBJ2-6 | TRBV4-2 | NA | TRBD2
TGTGCCAGCTCACCACCTAAGCCCGGGGAGCTGTTTTTT | CASSPPKPGELFF | TRBJ2-2 | TRBV18 | few | NA
TGTGCCAGCTCACCATGGGGAGGAACTGGGGCCAACGTCCTGACTTTC | CASSPWGGTGANVLTF | TRBJ2-6 | TRBV18 | NA | NA
TGTGCCAGCAGCCCTTGGCCAGCCCCGGGGGAGCAGTACTTC | CASSPWPAPGEQYF | TRBJ2-7 | TRBV3-1/TRBV3-2 | NA | NA
TGTGCCAGCAGACCCCCAGGGGGCACTGAAGCTTTCTTT | CASRPPGGTEAFF | TRBJ1-1 | TRBV10-3 | NA | TRBD1
TGCAGCGCGGCCAGCGGGAGTGGAGAGACCCAGTACTTC | CSAASGSGETQYF | TRBJ2-5 | TRBV29-1 | NA | TRBD2
TGTGCCAGCAGCCCCAGGGGTTTCGACTATGGCTACACCTTC | CASSPRGFDYGYTF | TRBJ1-2 | TRBV3-1/TRBV3-2 | NA | NA
TGTGCCAGCAGCGTAGCCGCGAACTCCTACGAGCAGTACTTC | CASSVAANSYEQYF | TRBJ2-7 | TRBV9 | NA | NA
TGTGCCAGCAGGTTAGGACAGGGGGGAAATCAGCCCCAGCATTTT | CASRLGQGGNQPQHF | TRBJ1-5 | TRBV28 | NA | TRBD1
TGTGCCTGGAGAGGACTAGCGGGAGTACTCAATGAGCAGTTCTTC | CAWRGLAGVLNEQFF | TRBJ2-1 | TRBV30 | once | TRBD2